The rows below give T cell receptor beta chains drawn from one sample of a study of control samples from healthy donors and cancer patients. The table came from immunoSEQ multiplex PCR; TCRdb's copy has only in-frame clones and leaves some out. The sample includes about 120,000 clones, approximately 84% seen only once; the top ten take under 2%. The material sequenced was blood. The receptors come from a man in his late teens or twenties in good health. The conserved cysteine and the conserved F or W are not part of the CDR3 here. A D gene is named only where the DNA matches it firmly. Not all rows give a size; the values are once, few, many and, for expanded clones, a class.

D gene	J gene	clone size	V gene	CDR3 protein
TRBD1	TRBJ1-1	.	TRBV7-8	ASSWRTGSPEAF
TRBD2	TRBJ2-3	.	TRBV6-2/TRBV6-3	ASSSEAGDTDTQY
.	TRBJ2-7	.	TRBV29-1	SVNDGSYEQY
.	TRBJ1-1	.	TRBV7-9	ASSLDSMNTEAF
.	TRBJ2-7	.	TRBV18	ASSPRESNRQLRLSYEQY
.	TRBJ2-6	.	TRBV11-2	ASSLGGIRANVLT
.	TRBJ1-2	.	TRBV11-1	ASSLQGNYGYT
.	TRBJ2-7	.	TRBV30	AWTAGTPYEQY
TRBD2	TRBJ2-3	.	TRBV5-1	ASRETSGITDTQY
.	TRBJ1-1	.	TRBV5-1	ASSLDPGGTYTEAF
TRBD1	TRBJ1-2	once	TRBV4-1	ASSQVAPGQGIYGYT
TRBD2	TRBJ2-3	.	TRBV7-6	ASSLGTSGITDTQY
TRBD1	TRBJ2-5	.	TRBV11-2	ASSGPGTVYQETQY
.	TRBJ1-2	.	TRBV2	ASSGSVKAYGYT
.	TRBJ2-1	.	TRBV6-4	ASRTVRETHNEQF
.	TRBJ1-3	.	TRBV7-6	ASSLGPYPAGTSSGNTIY
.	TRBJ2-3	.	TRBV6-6	ASSLHSRSTDTQY
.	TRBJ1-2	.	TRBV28	ASGSTTGRDG
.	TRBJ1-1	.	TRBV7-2	ASRYETVTNTEAF
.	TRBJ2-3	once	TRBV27	ATSNLDTQY